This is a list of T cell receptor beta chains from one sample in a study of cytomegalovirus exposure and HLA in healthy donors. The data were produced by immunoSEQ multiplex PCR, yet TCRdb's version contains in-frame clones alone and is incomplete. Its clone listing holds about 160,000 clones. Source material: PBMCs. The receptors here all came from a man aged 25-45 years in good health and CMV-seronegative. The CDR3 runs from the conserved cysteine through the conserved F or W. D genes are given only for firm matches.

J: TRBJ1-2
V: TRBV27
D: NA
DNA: TGTGCCAGCAGTTTATCGCCCAGGGCGAACTATGGCTACACCTTC
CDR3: CASSLSPRANYGYTF

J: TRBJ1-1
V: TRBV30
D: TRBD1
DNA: TGTGCCTGGAGTAGGGACAGACACACTGAAGCTTTCTTT
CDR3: CAWSRDRHTEAFF

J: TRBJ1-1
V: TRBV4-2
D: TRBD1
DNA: TGTGCCAGCAGCCTGCGGGGACAGGGGGCGGCTGAAGCTTTCTTT
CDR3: CASSLRGQGAAEAFF

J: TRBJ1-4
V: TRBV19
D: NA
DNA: TGTGCCAGTACGAGCGCCCGGGAGACTAATGAAAAACTGTTTTTT
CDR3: CASTSARETNEKLFF

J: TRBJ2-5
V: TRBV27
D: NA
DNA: TGTGCCAGCAGTTTTAGTATCGGAGAGACCCAGTACTTC
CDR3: CASSFSIGETQYF

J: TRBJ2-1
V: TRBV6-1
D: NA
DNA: TGTGCCAGCCAGGATCCCTACAATGAGCAGTTCTTC
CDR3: CASQDPYNEQFF

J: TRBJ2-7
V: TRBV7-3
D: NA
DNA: TGTGCCAGCAGCTTAACAGGGGCCCTCTCGCCCTACGAGCAGTACTTC
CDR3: CASSLTGALSPYEQYF

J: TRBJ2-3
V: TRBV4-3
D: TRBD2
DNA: TGCGCCAGCAGCCCCCGGGACTACGGCACAGATACGCAGTATTTT
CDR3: CASSPRDYGTDTQYF

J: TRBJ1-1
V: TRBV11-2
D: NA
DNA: TGTGCCAGCAGCTGGGAGCCGGGTAGCGAAGCTTTCTTT
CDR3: CASSWEPGSEAFF

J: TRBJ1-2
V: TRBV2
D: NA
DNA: TGTGCCAGCAGTGCCGGGGGAGTCCTCAACTATGGCTACACCTTC
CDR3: CASSAGGVLNYGYTF

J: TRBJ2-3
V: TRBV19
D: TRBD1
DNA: TGTGCCAGTAGTATAGGGCGACAGGGGGCGAGTACAGATACGCAGTATTTT
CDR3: CASSIGRQGASTDTQYF

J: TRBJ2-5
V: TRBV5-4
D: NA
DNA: TGTGCCAGCAGCTTGACAGGGTCGGGTGAGACCCAGTACTTC
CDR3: CASSLTGSGETQYF

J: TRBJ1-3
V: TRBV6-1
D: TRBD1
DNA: TGTGCCAGCAGTGAATTCCCGCAGGGACAGAGCTCTGGAAACACCATATATTTT
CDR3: CASSEFPQGQSSGNTIYF

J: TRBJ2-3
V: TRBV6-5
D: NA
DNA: TGTGCCAGCAGTTACGAGATTAGCACAGATACGCAGTATTTT
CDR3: CASSYEISTDTQYF

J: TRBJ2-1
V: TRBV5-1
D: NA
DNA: TGCGCCAGCAGCTCACTGCAAGACAATGAGCAGTTCTTC
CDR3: CASSSLQDNEQFF

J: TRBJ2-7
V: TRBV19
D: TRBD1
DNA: TGTGCCAGTAGTGGGACAGCCTACGAGCAGTACTTC
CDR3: CASSGTAYEQYF

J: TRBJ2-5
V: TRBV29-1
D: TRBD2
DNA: TGCAGCACCCGACTAGCGGGAGGGCGGGAGACCCAGTACTTC
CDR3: CSTRLAGGRETQYF

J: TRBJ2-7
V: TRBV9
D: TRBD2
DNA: TGTGCCAGCAGCCAAATGAGGGGACTAGCGGTCTACGAGCAGTACTTC
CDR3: CASSQMRGLAVYEQYF

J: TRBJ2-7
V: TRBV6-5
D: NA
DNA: TGTGCCAGTCGACAGGCCTCCTCCTACGAGCAGTACTTC
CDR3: CASRQASSYEQYF

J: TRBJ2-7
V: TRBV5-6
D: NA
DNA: TGTGCCAGCAGCTGGGGGGACGAGCAGTACTTC
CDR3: CASSWGDEQYF

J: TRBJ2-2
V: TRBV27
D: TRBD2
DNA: TGTGCCAGCAGTGAACTAGCGGGGCCCAACACCGGGGAGCTGTTTTTT
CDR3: CASSELAGPNTGELFF

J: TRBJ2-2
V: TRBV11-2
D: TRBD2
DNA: TGTGCCAGCAGCTACAGGAGCGGGAGCAGTGGGGAGCTGTTTTTT
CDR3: CASSYRSGSSGELFF

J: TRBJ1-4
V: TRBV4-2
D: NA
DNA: TGTGCCAGCAGCCAAGATGGGGGGGGACTGTTTTTT
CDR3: CASSQDGGGLFF

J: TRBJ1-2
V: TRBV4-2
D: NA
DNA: TGTGCCAGCAGCCAAGTCTCCGGGGATGGCTACACCTTC
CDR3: CASSQVSGDGYTF

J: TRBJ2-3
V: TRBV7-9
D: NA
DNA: TGTGCCAGCAGCTTAGGGGCTATAGATACGCAGTATTTT
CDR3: CASSLGAIDTQYF

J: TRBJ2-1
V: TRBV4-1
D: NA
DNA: TGCGCCAGCAGCCGATTTCTAGGCAATGAGCAGTTCTTC
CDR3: CASSRFLGNEQFF

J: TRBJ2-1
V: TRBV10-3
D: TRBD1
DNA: TGTGCCATCAGGGGACAGGGGCTTTCGCTATACAATGAGCAGTTCTTC
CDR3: CAIRGQGLSLYNEQFF

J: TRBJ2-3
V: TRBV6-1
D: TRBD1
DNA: TGTGCCAGCAGTGAGACAGGGGGCCCAGATACGCAGTACTTT
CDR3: CASSETGGPDTQYF

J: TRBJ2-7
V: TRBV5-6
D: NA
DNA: TGTGCCAGCAGCTTGGGGGACACCCCCTACGAGCAGTACTTC
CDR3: CASSLGDTPYEQYF

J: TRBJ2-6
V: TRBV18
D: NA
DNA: TGTGCCAGCTCATACGGACAGTCTGGGGCCAACGTCCTGACTTTC
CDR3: CASSYGQSGANVLTF

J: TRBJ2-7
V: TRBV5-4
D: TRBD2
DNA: TGTGCCAGCAGCTTGCCTCTAGGCGGGAGGGGGAACGAGCAGTACTTC
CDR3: CASSLPLGGRGNEQYF

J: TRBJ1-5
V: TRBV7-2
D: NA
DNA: TGTGCCAGCAGCCCGGGGAATCAGCCCCAGCATTTT
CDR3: CASSPGNQPQHF

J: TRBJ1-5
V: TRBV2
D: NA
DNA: TGTGCCAGCAGCTACGCGGCGTATGAGAATCAGCCCCAGCATTTT
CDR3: CASSYAAYENQPQHF

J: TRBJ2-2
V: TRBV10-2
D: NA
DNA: TGCGCCAGCAAGACTAGTAGCTTTACCGGGGAGCTGTTTTTT
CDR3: CASKTSSFTGELFF

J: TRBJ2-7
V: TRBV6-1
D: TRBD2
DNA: TGTGCCAGCAGCTGGACTAGCGGGAGATACGAGCAGTACTTC
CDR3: CASSWTSGRYEQYF

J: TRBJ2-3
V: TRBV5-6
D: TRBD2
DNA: TGTGCCAGCAGCTTGGCGAGGCGGGAGGTTACAGATACGCAGTATTTT
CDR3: CASSLARREVTDTQYF

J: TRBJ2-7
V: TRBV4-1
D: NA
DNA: TGCGCCAGCAGCCAAAACAGCGGGACATACGAGCAGTACTTC
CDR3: CASSQNSGTYEQYF

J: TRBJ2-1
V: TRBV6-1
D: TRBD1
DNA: TGTGCCAGCAGTAACCCGGACAGGAGTGAGTTCTTC
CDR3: CASSNPDRSEFF

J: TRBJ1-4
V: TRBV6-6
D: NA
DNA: TGTGCCAGCAGCTCCGTTGCAACTAATGAAAAACTGTTTTTT
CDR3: CASSSVATNEKLFF

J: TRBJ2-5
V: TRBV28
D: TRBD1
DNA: TGTGCCAGCAGTCAGACGGACAGGGAAGAGACCCAGTACTTC
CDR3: CASSQTDREETQYF

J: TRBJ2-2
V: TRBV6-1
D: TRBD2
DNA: TGTGCCAGCAGTGGTAGCGGGAGTAGCTACACCGGGGAGCTGTTTTTT
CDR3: CASSGSGSSYTGELFF

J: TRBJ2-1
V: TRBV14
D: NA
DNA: TGTGCCAGCAGCCAAACACTAGCTGGCAATGAGCAGTTCTTC
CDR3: CASSQTLAGNEQFF

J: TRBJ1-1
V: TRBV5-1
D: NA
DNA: TGCGCCAGCAGCCCGGAGGCACGGGTGAACACTGAAGCTTTCTTT
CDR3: CASSPEARVNTEAFF

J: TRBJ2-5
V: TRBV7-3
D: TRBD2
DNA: TGTGCCAGCAGCTTAGGTGCGGGAATAGCGGGAAGAGAGACCCAGTACTTC
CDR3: CASSLGAGIAGRETQYF

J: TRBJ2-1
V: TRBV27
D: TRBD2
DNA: TGTGCCAGCAGTATCCTCGGACTAGCGGGGTCCTCCTACAATGAGCAGTTCTTC
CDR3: CASSILGLAGSSYNEQFF

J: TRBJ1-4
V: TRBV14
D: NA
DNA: TGTGCCAGCAGCCAATATCAGGGTAGAGGAAAACTGTTTTTT
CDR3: CASSQYQGRGKLFF

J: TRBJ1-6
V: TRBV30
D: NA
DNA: TGTGCCTGGAGTCTTGGGGGAGGAAATTCACCCCTCCACTTT
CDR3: CAWSLGGGNSPLHF

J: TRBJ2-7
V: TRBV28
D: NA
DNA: TGTGCCAGCAGTTTATGGAGTGGTGGGCTACTCGAGCAGTACTTC
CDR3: CASSLWSGGLLEQYF

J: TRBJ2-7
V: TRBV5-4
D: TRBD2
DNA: TGTGCCAGCAGCTTGAACGCGGGAGTCCGGAACGAGCAGTACTTC
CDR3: CASSLNAGVRNEQYF

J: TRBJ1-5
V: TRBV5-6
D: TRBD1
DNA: TGTGCCAGCAGCGTCGGGACAGGGGCTAGCAATCAGCCCCAGCATTTT
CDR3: CASSVGTGASNQPQHF

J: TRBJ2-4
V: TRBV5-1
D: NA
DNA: TGCGCCAGCAGCTTGGGGGCGGGACTCAGTAACACTCAGTACTTC
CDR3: CASSLGAGLSNTQYF

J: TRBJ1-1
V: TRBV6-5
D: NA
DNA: TGTGCCACTGTCAAGGGGTCTTACACTGAAGCTTTCTTT
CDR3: CATVKGSYTEAFF

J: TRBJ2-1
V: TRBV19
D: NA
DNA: TGTGCCAGTAGTATCACCGAAAGCGATTACAATGAGCAGTTCTTC
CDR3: CASSITESDYNEQFF

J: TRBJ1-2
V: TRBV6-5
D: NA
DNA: TGTGCCAGCAGTGTCGCGGGTAGTGGCTACACCTTC
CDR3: CASSVAGSGYTF

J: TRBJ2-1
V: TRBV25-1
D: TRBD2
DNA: TGTGCCAGCAGTGACTCTAGCGGGTACAATGAGCAGTTCTTC
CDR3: CASSDSSGYNEQFF

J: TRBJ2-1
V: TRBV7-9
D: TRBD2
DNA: TGTGCCAGCAGCCATCCCTTAATGGGGGGGTCCTACAATGAGCAGTTCTTC
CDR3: CASSHPLMGGSYNEQFF

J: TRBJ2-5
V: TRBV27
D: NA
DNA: TGTGCCAGCACTCTATCTGGCAGGTACCAAGAGACCCAGTACTTC
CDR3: CASTLSGRYQETQYF

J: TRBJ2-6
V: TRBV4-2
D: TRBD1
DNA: TGTGCCAGCAGCCAAGTTTGGGGACAGGGTCTAACCTCTGGGGCCAACGTCCTGACTTTC
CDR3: CASSQVWGQGLTSGANVLTF

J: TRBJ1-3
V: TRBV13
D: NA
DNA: TGTGCCAGCAGCTTCCGGGGGGGCCGAAACACCATATATTTT
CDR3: CASSFRGGRNTIYF